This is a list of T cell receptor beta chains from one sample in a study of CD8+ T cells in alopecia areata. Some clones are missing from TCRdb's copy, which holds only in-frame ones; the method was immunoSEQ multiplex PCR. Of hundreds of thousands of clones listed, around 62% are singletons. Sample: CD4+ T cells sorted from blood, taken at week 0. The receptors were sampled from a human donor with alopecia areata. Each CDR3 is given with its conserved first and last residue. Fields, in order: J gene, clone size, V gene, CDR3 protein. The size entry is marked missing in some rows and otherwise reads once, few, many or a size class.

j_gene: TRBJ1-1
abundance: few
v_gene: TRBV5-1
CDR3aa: CASSPAGTGAPEAFF

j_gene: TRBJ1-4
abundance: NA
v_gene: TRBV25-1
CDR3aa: CASSDPGQVNEKLFF

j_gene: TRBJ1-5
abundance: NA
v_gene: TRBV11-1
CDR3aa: CASSLHGQSNQPQHF

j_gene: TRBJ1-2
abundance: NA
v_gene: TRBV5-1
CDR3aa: CASSLGQGGYGYTF

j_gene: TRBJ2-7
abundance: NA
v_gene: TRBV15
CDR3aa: CATSRDVAYEQYF

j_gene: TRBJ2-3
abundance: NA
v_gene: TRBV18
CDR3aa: CASSPQGPRWSDTQYF

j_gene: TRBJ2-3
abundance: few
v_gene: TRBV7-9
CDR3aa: CASSPPVTDTQYF

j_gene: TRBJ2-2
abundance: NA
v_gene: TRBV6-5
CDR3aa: CASSSRTSGSTGELFF

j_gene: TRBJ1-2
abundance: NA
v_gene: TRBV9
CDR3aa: CASSAGDSRYGYTF

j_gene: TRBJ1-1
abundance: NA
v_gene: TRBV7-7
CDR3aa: CASFPRGAGSTEAFF

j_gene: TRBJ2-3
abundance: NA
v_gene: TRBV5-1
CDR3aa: CASSWTSGYTDTQYF

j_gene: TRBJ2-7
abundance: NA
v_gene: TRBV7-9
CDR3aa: CASSRDREQYF

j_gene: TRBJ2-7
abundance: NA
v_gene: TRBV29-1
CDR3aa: CSVAGRGLYEQYF

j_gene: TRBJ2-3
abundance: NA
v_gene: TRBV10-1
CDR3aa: CASSDSDKGKQYF

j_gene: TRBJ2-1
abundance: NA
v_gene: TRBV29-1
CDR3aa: CSARGHSSYNEQFF

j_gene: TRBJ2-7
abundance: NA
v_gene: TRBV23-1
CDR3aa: CASSQRASGLTYEQYF

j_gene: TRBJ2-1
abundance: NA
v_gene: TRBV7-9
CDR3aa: CAIRTNYNEQFF

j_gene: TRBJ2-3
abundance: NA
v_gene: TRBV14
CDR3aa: CASSPSLGVRTQYF

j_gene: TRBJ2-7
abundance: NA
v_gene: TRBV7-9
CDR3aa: CASSSSGYEQYF

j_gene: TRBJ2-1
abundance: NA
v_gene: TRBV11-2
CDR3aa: CASSFGGDNEQFF

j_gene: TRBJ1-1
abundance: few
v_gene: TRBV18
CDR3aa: CASSRAQDTEAFF

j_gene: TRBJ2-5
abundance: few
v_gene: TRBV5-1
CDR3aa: CASSFRQGGETQYF

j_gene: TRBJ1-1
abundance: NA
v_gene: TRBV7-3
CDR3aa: CASSFYPVQGWDTEAFF

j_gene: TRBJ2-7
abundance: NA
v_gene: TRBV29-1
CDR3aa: CSVLDPHSNYEQYF

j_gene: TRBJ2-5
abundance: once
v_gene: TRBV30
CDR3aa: CAWSVSGLRGETQYF

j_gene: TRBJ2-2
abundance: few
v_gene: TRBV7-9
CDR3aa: CASSFQGTGELFF

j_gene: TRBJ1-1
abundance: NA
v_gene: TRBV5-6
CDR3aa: CASSVYRGMNTEAFF

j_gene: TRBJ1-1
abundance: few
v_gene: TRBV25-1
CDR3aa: CASSPRYLNTEAFF

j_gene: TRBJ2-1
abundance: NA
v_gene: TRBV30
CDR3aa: CAWGARTGGSNEQFF

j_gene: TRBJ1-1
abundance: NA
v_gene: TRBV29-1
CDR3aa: CSVENRLVTEAFF

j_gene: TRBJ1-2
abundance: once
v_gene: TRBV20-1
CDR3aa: CSALLQRGYTF

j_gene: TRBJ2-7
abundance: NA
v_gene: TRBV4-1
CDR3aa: CASSQFRDRNAEQYF

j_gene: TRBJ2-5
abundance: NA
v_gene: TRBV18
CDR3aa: CASSPPTRETQYF

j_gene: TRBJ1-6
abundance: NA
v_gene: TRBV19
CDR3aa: CASRRDRGLNSPLHF

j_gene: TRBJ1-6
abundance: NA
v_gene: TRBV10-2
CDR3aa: CASRAGQGGNNSPLHF

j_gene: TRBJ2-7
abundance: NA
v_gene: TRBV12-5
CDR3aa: CASGFIGGALGREQYF

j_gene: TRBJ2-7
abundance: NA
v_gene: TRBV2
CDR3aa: CASSHRQAYEQYF

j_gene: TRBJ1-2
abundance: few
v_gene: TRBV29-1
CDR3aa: CSVEGLWNYGYTF

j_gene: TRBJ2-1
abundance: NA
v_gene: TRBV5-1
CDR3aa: CASSLTKSSYNEQFF

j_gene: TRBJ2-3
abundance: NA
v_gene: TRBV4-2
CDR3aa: CASSHTGTSGTDTQYF

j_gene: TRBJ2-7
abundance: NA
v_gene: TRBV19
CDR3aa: CASSDASGARSYEQYF

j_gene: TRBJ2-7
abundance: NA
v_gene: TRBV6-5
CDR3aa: CASSYYGGEQYF

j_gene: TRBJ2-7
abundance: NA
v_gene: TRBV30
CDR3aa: CAWRTGDEQYF

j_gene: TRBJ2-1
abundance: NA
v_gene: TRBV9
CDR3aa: CASSVVTGGGYNEQFF

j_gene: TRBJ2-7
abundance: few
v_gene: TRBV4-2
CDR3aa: CASSQAGTGMSDEQYF

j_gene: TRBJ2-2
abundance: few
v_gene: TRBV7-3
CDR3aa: CASSPGDYTGELFF

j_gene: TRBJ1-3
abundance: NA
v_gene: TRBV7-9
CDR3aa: CASSFWGRGDTIYF

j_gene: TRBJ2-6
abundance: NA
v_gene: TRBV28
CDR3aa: CASSPGSSGANVLTF

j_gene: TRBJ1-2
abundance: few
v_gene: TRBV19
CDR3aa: CASASRGAANYGYTF

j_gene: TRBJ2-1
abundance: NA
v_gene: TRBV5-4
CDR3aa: CATTSLAGGPIAFNEQFF

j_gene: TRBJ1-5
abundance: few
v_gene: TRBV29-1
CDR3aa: CSVGSSKDQPQHF

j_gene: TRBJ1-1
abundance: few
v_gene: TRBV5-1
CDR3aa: CASSLVTGGNTEAFF

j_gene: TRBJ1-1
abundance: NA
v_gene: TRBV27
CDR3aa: CASSLSLGVINTEAFF

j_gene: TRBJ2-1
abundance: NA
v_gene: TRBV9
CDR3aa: CASSVVGGFSYNEQFF

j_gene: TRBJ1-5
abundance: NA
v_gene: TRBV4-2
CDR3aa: CASSQGTDQPQHF

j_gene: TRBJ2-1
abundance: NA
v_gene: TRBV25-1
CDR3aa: CASSDPPLERQFF

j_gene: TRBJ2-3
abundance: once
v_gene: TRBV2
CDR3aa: CASRLLAETDTQYF